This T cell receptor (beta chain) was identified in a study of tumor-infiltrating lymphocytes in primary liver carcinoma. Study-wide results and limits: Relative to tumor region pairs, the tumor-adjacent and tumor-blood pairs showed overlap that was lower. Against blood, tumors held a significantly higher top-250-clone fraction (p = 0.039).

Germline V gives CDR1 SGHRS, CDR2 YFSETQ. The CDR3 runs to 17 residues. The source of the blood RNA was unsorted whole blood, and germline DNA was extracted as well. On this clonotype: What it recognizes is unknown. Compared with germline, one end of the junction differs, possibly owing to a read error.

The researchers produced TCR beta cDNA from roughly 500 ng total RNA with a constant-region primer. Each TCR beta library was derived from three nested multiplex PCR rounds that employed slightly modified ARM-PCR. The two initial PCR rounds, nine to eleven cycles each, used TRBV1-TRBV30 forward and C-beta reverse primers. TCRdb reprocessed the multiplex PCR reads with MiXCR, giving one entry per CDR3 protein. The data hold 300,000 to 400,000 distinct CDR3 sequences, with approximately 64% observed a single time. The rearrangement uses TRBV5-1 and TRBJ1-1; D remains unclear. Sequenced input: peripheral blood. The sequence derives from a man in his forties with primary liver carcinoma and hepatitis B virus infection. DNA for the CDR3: TGCGCCAGCGGCTTCACCGGTACGGGGATGACGAACACTGAAGCTTTCTTT. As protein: CASGFTGTGMTNTEAFF.